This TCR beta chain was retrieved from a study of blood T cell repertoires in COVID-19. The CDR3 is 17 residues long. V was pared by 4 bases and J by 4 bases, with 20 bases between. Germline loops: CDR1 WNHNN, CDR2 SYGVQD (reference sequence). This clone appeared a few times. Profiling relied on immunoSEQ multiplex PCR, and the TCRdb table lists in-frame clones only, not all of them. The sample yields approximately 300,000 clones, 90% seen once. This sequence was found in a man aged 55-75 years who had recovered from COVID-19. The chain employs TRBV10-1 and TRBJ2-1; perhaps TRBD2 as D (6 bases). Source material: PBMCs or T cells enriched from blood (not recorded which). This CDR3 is CASSGEPRIGGYNEQFF. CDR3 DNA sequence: TGCGCCAGCAGTGGGGAACCTCGTATCGGGGGATACAATGAGCAGTTCTTC.